The 16 T cell receptor beta chains below were found in one sample sequenced in a study of CD4+ T cells in melanoma. Assay used: immunoSEQ multiplex PCR; TCRdb lists only in-frame clones, some missing. The profile shows 10,000 or so clones, around 62% of them singletons. Sequencing used cells from a culture (not recorded whether cultured in vitro). Receptors originate from a human donor with melanoma.

This clone was detected only a few times. The chain combines TRBV5-6 with TRBJ2-2, with 9 positions matching TRBD1. This CDR3 has 14 residues. CDR1 SGHDT and CDR2 YYEEEE come from the germline V gene. V shed 4 bases and J 7 bases; nucleotides not matched to a gene: 5. The CDR3 loop reads CASSQQGAGGELFF. CDR3 DNA sequence: TGTGCCAGCAGCCAACAGGGGGCAGGCGGGGAGCTGTTTTTT.

The J gene is TRBJ2-7, the V gene TRBV2; weak D call: TRBD1 (6 bases). Germline V gene sequence: CDR1 SNHLY, CDR2 FYNNEI. With 4 bases removed from V and 6 bases from J, the gap between germline ends came to 13 bases. CDR3 length: 13 residues. The CDR3 reads CASSVSEGVEQYF. Here the CDR3 DNA reads TGTGCCAGCAGTGTCTCTGAGGGGGTCGAGCAGTACTTC.

V and J are TRBV16 and TRBJ2-3; 8 bases line up with TRBD1. CDR1 KGHSY and CDR2 FQNENV come from the germline V gene. V shed 3 bases and J 6 bases; nucleotides not matched to a gene: 11. The CDR3 totals 16 residues. The chain's CDR3 is CASSHSAGGSVDTQYF. In DNA, the CDR3 is TGTGCCAGCAGCCATTCGGCAGGGGGCTCTGTGGATACGCAGTATTTT.

V and J are TRBV18 and TRBJ1-2; D is unresolved. The ends were cut back, 3 bases at V and 9 bases at J, with 11 bases in the middle. The germline V gene encodes CDR1 KGHSH and CDR2 LQKENI. The CDR3 is made up of 12 amino acids. The CDR3 loop is CASSPPTVRYTF. The CDR3, as DNA: TGTGCCAGCTCACCTCCCACCGTGCGCTACACCTTC.

This chain connects TRBV5-6 to TRBJ2-1, with 14 positions matching TRBD2. The CDR3 contains 17 residues. V gave up 2 bases and J gave up 4 bases; unmatched junction bases: 5. The germline gives CDR1 SGHDT, CDR2 YYEEEE. The CDR3, as DNA: TGTGCCAGCAGCTTACTAGGACTAGCGGGGGGATACAATGAGCAGTTCTTC. Translating gives CASSLLGLAGGYNEQFF.

The V and J genes are TRBV10-3 and TRBJ2-5, with D possibly called TRBD1 or TRBD2 (5 bases each). Germline CDR1 and CDR2: ENHRY and SYGVKD. Trimming left V 11 bases short and J 4 bases short, with 8 bases between. This CDR3 spans 10 amino acids. The CDR3 reads CASGRETQYF. The CDR3 DNA is TGTGCCTCAGGGAGAGAGACCCAGTACTTC.

The gene calls are TRBV10-3 and TRBJ1-4; TRBD1 is a possible D gene (5 bases). The CDR3 consists of 14 residues. The germline V gene encodes CDR1 ENHRY and CDR2 SYGVKD. V was trimmed by 10 bases and J by 4 bases, leaving 16 bases between them. CDR3 nucleotides: TGTGCCAGCAGCACTGGGGGTTTTAATGAAAAACTGTTTTTT. It encodes CASSTGGFNEKLFF.

V and J are TRBV7-8 and TRBJ1-1; no definite D call. The germline V and J ends were trimmed by 2 bases and 1 base, with 11 bases remaining between them. This CDR3 is 15 amino acids long. In germline, CDR1 is SGHVS, CDR2 FQNEAQ. CDR3 sequence (DNA): TGTGCCAGCAGCTTATTGCACGGCGCGAACACTGAAGCTTTCTTT. It yields the protein CASSLLHGANTEAFF.

This chain links TRBV5-6 with TRBJ2-7; 13 nucleotides line up with TRBD2. The germline CDR1 and CDR2 sequences are SGHDT and YYEEEE. V was pared by 4 bases and J by 2 bases, with 6 bases of the junction left unmatched. This CDR3 has 16 residues. CDR3 protein: CASSTRTSGGAYEQYF. Here the CDR3 DNA reads TGTGCCAGCAGCACTCGTACTAGCGGGGGGGCCTACGAGCAGTACTTC.

This clone has only a few counts. The V call is TRBV5-1, the J call TRBJ2-2; TRBD1 aligns across 8 bases. V shed 4 bases, J shed 4 bases, and the junction held 12 bases outside the gene matches. CDR1 is SGHRS and CDR2 is YFSETQ in the germline V gene. CDR3 length: 17 residues. CDR3 coding DNA: TGCGCCAGCAGCCACTTATCAGGGGGCGCGGGCACCGGGGAGCTGTTTTTT. Its protein product is CASSHLSGGAGTGELFF.

V is TRBV6-5 and J is TRBJ2-1; D is perhaps TRBD2 (5 bases). The V end was cut by 6 bases, the J end by 0 bases, with 12 bases between. The CDR3 contains 15 residues. Germline-derived CDR1 and CDR2 are MNHEY and SVGAGI. CDR3 region: CASSRGWSSYNEQFF. The CDR3 nucleotides are TGTGCCAGCAGCCGCGGGTGGAGCTCCTACAATGAGCAGTTCTTC.

V gene TRBV11-3 combines with J gene TRBJ1-2; 7 nucleotides line up with TRBD1. CDR1 is SGHNT, CDR2 YENEEA, per germline. Trimming removed 5 bases from V and 3 bases from J; junction bases left unmatched: 9. The CDR3 length is 15 residues. CDR3 bases: TGTGCCAGCAGCCAAGCGGGACAGTTTCACTATGGCTACACCTTC. Its protein product is CASSQAGQFHYGYTF.

The gene calls are TRBV7-9 and TRBJ1-1; unclear D gene. Germline CDR1 reads SEHNR; CDR2 reads FQNEAQ (reference sequence). V lost 6 bases to trimming and J lost 6 bases, with 17 bases between them. The CDR3 sequence is 14 residues long. CDR3 nucleotides: TGTGCCAGCAGACCAAGGGCCCCCTCGGCTGAAGCTTTCTTT. Amino acid sequence: CASRPRAPSAEAFF. Full variable domain (missing parts from reference TRBV7-9 and TRBJ1-1): DTGVSQNPRHKITKRGQNVTFRCDPISEHNRLYWYRQTLGQGPEFLTYFQNEAQLEKSRLLSDRFSAERPKGSFSTLEIQRTEQGDSAMYLCASRPRAPSAEAFFGQGTRLTVV.

The chain has TRBV18 and TRBJ1-1; TRBD1 aligns across 8 bases. CDR1 KGHSH and CDR2 LQKENI come from the germline V gene. The junction had 4 bases not matched to a gene; V was cut back by 3 bases and J by 1 base. The CDR3 is 15 residues long. The CDR3 DNA reads as TGTGCCAGCTCACCCGTGACAGGGGCGAACACTGAAGCTTTCTTT. As protein: CASSPVTGANTEAFF.

The genes are TRBV5-4 and TRBJ1-1, with 7 bases lining up with TRBD1. The trim removed 3 bases at V and 1 base at J, leaving 6 bases unmatched. The CDR3 covers 15 residues. The germline V gene encodes CDR1 SGHNT and CDR2 YYREEE (reference sequence). For the CDR3, the DNA is TGTGCCAGCAGCTGGACAGGTCGGGGGAACACTGAAGCTTTCTTT. It specifies CASSWTGRGNTEAFF.

The rearrangement uses TRBV7-9 and TRBJ1-1; D is ambiguous. CDR1 and CDR2 from the germline V gene are SEHNR and FQNEAQ (reference sequence). This CDR3 has 12 residues. The V and J ends lost 10 bases and 4 bases respectively, with 13 bases between them. The DNA of the CDR3 is TGTGCCATCCACAAGGTCGGCACTGAAGCTTTCTTT. Translation: CAIHKVGTEAFF. The full variable domain, completed using reference TRBV7-9 and TRBJ1-1, is DTGVSQNPRHKITKRGQNVTFRCDPISEHNRLYWYRQTLGQGPEFLTYFQNEAQLEKSRLLSDRFSAERPKGSFSTLEIQRTEQGDSAMYLCAIHKVGTEAFFGQGTRLTVV.